The present entry profiles one T cell receptor (beta chain) with its context. What it binds is unknown. The data originate from a study of T cell repertoires in cytomegalovirus infection. Across the study: It can be stated that public TCR beta signatures indicated CMV infection as well as a matching HLA type.

TCRdb independently ran MiXCR on the reads; one entry per CDR3 protein. Among 70,000 or so distinct CDR3 sequences, approximately 30% were seen once, and the ten largest hold roughly three fifths. The CDR3 runs 16 residues. Germline V gene sequence: CDR1 MNHGY, CDR2 SAAAGT. The V gene lost 7 bases and the J gene lost 0 bases, with 16 bases spanning the gap. The sequence was collected from a human donor in good health (CMV status not recorded). Some clones in this sample may be carry-over from other donors' samples. The chain employs TRBV6-8 and TRBJ2-1; D gene unclear. Source: CD8+ T cells from cultured PBMCs, taken from culture after CMV antigen stimulation. This CDR3 reads CASIYYGRSSYNEQFF. DNA of the CDR3: TGTGCCAGCATCTACTACGGCCGAAGCTCCTACAATGAGCAGTTCTTC.